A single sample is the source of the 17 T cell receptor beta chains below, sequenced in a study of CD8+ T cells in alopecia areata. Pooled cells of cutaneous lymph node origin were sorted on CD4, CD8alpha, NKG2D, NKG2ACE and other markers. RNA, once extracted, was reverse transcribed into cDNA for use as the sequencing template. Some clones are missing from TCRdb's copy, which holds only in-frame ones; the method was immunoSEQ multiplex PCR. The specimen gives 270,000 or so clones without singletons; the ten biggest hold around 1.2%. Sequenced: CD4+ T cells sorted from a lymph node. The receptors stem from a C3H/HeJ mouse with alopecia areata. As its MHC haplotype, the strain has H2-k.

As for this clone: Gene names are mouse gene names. The CDR3 loop reads CASGDAPTTETLYF. The sequenced part of the CDR3 DNA is TGTGCCAGCGGTGATGCACCGACAACAGAA. The chain employs TRBV13-2 and TRBJ2-3; D unresolved. The CDR3 is cut off 4 residues early in the read; its end comes from the germline J gene. Trimming stripped 0 bases from V and 4 bases from J, with 9 bases between. Per the germline V gene, CDR1 is NNHNN and CDR2 is SYGAGS (reference sequence). There are 14 residues in the CDR3.

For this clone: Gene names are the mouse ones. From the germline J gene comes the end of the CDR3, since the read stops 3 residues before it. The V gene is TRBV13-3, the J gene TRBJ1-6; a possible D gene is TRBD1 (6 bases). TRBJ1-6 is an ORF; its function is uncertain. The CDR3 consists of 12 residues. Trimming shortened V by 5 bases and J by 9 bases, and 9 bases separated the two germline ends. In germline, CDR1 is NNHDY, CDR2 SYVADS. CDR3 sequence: CASRKQGSPLYF. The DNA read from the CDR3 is TGTGCCAGCAGGAAACAGGGTTCGCCC.

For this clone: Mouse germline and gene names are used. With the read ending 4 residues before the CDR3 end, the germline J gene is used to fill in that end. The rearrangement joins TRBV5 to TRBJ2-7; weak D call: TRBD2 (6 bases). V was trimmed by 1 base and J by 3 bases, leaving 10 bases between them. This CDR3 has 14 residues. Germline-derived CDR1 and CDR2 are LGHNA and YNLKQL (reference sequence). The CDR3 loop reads CASSQGMGVYEQYF. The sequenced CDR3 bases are TGTGCCAGCAGCCAAGGAATGGGGGTCTAT.

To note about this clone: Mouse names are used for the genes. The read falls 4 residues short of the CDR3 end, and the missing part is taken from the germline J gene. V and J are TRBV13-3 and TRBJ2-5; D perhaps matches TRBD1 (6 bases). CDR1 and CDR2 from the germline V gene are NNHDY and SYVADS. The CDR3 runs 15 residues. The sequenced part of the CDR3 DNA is TGTGCCAGCAGTGATGCCGCGCAGGGGCGAGAC. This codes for CASSDAAQGRD. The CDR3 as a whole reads CASSDAAQGRDTQYF.

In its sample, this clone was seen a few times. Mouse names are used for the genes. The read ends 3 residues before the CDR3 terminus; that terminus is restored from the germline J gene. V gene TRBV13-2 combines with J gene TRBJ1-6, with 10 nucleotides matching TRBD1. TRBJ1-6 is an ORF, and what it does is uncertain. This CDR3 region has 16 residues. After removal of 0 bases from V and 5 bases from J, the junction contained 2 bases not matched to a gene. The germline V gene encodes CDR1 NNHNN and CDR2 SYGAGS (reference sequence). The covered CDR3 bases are TGTGCCAGCGGTGATGCCGGGACAGGGGATAATTCGCCC. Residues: CASGDAGTGDNSP. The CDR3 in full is CASGDAGTGDNSPLYF.

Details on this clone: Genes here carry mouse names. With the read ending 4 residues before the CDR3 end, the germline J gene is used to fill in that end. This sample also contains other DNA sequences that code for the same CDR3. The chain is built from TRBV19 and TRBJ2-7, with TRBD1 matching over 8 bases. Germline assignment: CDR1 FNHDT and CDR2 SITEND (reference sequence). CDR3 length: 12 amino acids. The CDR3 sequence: CASSTDRDEQYF. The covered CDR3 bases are TGTGCCAGCAGCACGGACAGGGAT. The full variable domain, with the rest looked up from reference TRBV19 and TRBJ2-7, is GGIITQTPKFLIGQEGQKLTLKCQQNFNHDTMYWYRQDSGKGLRLIYYSITENDLQKGDLSEGYDASREKKSSFSLTVTSAQKNEMAVFLCASSTDRDEQYFGPGTRLTVL.

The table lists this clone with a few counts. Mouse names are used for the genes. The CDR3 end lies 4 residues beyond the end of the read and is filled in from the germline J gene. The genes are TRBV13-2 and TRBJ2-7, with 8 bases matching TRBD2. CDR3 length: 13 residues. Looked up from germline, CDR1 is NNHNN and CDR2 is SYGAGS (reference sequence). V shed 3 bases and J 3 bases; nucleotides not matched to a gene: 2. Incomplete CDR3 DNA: TGTGCCAGCGGTGGGGACTGGTTCTAT. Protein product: CASGGDWFY. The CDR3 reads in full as CASGGDWFYEQYF.

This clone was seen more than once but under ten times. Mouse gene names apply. The CDR3 bases that were read are TGTGCCAGCAGTATCGGTCAGGGGGCAGGGAATTCGCCC. Translated: CASSIGQGAGNSP. The entire CDR3 protein reads CASSIGQGAGNSPLYF. V usage is TRBV19 and J usage is TRBJ1-6, with 8 bases fitting TRBD1. Sequencing ends 3 residues short of the CDR3 end; the germline J gene provides the rest. Being an ORF, TRBJ1-6 has a function that is uncertain. This CDR3 comprises 16 residues. From germline, CDR1 is FNHDT and CDR2 SITEND (reference sequence). V lost 2 bases and J lost 7; bases outside the gene matches: 8.

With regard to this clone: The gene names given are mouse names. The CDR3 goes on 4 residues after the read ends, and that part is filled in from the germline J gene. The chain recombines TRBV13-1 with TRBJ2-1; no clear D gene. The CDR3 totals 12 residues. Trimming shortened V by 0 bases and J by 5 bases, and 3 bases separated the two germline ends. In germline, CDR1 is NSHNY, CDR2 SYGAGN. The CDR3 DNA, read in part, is TGTGCCAGCAGTGATGCTCATGCT. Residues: CASSDAHA. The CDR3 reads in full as CASSDAHAEQFF.

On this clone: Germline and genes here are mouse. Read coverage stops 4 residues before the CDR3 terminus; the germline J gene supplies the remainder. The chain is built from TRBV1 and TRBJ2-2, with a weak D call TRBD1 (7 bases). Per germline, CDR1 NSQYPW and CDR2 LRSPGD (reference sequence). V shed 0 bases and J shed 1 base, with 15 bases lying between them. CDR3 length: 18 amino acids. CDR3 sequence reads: CTCSADWGGGKNTGQLYF. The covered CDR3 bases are TGCACCTGCAGTGCAGATTGGGGAGGGGGCAAAAACACCGGG.

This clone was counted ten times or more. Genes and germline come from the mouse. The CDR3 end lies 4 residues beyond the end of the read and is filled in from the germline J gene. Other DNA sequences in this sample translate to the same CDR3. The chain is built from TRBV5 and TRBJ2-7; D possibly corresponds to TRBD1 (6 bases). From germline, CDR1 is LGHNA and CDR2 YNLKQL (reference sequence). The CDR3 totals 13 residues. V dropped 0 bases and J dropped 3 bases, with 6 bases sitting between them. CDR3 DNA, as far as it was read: TGTGCCAGCAGCCAAGACAGGGGCTAT. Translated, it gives CASSQDRGY. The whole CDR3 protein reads CASSQDRGYEQYF.

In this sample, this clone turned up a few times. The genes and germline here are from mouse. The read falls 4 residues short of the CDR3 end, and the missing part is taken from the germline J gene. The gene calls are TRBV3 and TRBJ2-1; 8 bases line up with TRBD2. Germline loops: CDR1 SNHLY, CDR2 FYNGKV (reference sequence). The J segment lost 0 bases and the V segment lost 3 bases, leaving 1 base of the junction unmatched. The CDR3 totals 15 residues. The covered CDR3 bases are TGTGCCAGCAGCTTTGGGGGGGTTAACTATGCT. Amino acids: CASSFGGVNYA. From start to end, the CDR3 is CASSFGGVNYAEQFF.

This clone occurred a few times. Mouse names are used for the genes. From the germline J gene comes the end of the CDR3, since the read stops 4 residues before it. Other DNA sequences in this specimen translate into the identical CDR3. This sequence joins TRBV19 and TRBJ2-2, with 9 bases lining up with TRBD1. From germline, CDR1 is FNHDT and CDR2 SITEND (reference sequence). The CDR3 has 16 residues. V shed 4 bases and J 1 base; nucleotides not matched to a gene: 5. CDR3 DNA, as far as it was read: TGTGCCAGCAGTCCCCCGGGACAGGGAAACACCGGG. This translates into CASSPPGQGNTG. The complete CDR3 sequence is CASSPPGQGNTGQLYF.

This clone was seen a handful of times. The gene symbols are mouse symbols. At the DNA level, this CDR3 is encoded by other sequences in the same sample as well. The CDR3 bases that were read are TGTGCCAGCAGCCAAGCTGGGGGGCGAAACACCGGG. It encodes CASSQAGGRNTG. The CDR3 in full is CASSQAGGRNTGQLYF. The J gene is TRBJ2-2, the V gene TRBV5; TRBD2 matches at 8 bases. The read stops 4 residues short of the end of the CDR3; the missing end is completed from the germline J gene. Germline V gives CDR1 LGHNA, CDR2 YNLKQL (reference sequence). The CDR3 totals 16 residues. J lost 1 base, V lost 1 base, and 2 bases had no gene match.

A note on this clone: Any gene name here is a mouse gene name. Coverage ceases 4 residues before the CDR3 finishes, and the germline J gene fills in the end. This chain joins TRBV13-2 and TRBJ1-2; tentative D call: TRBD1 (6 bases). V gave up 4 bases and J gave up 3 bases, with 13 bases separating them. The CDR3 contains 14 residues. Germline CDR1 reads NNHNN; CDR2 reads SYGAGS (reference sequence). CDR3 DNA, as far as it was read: TGTGCCAGCGGTCCCGCAGGGGTTTACTCC. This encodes CASGPAGVYS. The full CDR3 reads CASGPAGVYSDYTF.

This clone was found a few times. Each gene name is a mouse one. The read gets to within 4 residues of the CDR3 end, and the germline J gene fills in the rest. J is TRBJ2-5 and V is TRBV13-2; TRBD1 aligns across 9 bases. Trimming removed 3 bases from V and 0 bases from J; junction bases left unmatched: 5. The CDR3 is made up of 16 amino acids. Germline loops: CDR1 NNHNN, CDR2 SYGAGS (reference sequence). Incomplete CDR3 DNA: TGTGCCAGCGGTGTCCCGGGACAGGGAAACCAAGAC. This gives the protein CASGVPGQGNQD. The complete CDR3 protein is CASGVPGQGNQDTQYF.

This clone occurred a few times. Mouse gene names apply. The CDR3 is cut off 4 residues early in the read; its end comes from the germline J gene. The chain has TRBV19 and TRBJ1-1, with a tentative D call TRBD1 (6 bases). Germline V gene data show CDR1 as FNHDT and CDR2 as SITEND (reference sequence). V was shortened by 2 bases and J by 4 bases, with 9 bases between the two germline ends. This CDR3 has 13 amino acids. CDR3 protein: CASSITGFTEVFF. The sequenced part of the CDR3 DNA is TGTGCCAGCAGTATTACAGGGTTCACA.